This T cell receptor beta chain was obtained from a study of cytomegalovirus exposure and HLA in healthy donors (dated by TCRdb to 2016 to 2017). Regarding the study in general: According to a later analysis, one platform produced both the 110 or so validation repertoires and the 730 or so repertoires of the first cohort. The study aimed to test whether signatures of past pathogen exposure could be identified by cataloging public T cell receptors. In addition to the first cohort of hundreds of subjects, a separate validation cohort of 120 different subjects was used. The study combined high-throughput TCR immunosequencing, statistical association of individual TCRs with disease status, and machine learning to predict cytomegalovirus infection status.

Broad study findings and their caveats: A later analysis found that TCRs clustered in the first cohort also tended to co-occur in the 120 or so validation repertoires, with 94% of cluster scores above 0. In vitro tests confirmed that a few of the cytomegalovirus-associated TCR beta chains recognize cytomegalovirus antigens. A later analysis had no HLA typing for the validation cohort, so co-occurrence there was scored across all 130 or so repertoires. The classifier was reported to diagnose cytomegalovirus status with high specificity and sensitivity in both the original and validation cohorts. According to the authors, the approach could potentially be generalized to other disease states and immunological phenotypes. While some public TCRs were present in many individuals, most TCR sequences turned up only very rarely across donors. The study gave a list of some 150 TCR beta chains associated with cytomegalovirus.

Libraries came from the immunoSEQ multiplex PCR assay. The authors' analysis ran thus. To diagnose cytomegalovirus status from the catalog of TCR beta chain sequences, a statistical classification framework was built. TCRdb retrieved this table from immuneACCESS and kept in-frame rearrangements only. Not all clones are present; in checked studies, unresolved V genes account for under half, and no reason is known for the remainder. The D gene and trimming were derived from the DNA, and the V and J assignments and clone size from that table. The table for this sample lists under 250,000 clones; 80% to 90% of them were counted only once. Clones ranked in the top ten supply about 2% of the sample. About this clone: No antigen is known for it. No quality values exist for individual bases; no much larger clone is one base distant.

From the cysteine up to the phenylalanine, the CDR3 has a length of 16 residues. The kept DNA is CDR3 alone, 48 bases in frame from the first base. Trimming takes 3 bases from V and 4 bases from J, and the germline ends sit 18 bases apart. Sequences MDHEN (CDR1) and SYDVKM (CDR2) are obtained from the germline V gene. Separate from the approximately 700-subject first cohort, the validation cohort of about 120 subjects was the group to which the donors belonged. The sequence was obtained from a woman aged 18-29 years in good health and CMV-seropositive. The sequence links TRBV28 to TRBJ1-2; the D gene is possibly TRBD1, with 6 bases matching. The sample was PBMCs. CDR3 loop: CASSFSIQGAPYGYTF. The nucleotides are TGTGCCAGCAGTTTTTCGATACAGGGTGCACCCTATGGCTACACCTTC.